The T cell receptor (beta chain) described here comes from a study of beta chain features in type 1 diabetes. About the research overall: Investigators examined around 110 million sorted cells across all samples.

Deletions cut 3 bases from V and 5 bases from J, with 19 bases between. The CDR3 is 16 residues long. Germline lookup yields CDR1 MNHEY and CDR2 SVGAGI. General study points: Cells carrying high TCR expression could end up over-represented when cDNA is sequenced. TCRB CDR3 length was moderately but significantly reduced in all four CD4+ subsets of Type 1 diabetes patients.

The sequenced template was cDNA made from the entire isolated RNA. Profiled with immunoSEQ multiplex PCR; TCRdb holds only in-frame clones, not every one. Among about 140,000 clones listed, about 7% were seen once. On this clone: Its antigen is undetermined.

Each sorted population was over 98% pure. The TCR sequence derives from a woman aged 30 to 39 in good health. Material: central memory CD4+ T cells from blood. The rearrangement joins TRBV6-5 to TRBJ2-5; D uncertain. The CDR3 here is CASSYVMTPQVETQYF. The CDR3 region has the DNA TGTGCCAGCAGTTATGTCATGACCCCCCAGGTGGAGACCCAGTACTTC.